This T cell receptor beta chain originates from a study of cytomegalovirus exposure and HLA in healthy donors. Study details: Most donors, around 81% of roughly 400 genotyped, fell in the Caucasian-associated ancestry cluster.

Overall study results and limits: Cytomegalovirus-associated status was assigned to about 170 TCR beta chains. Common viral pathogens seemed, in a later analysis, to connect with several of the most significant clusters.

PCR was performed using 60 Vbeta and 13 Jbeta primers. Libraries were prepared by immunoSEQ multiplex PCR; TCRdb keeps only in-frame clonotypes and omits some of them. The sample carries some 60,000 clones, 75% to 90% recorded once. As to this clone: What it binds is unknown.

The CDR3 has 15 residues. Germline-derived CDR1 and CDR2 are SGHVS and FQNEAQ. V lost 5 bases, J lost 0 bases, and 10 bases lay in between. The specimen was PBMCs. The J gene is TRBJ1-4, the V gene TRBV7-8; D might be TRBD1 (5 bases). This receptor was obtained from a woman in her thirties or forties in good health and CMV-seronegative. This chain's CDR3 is CASSMTDATNEKLFF. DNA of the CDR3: TGTGCCAGCAGCATGACAGACGCAACTAATGAAAAACTGTTTTTT.